One and the same sample provided the 26 T cell receptor beta chains below, sequenced in a study of control samples from healthy donors and cancer patients. Method: immunoSEQ multiplex PCR; TCRdb's copy keeps in-frame clones and lacks some. The data hold around 190,000 clones, with roughly 90% observed a single time. The sequenced sample was blood. These receptors originate from a woman aged 45-65 years in good health.

V gene TRBV19 combines with J gene TRBJ2-3, with TRBD2 matching 9 bases. V was clipped by 6 bases and J by 10 bases; unmatched bases: 11. Germline V CDR1 and CDR2: LNHDA, SQIVND (reference sequence). This CDR3 has 14 residues. The CDR3, as DNA: TGTGCCAGTAGGGGGTCGGCTAGCGGGACGTCGCAGTATTTT. It translates to CASRGSASGTSQYF.

The chain recombines TRBV4-3 with TRBJ2-3; D gene unclear. The CDR3 covers 13 residues. V lost 4 bases and J lost 3, with 8 bases in between. The germline CDR1 and CDR2 sequences are LGHNA and YSLEER. The CDR3 here is CASSRIRTDTQYF. Written as DNA, the CDR3 is TGCGCCAGCAGCCGAATAAGGACAGATACGCAGTATTTT.

This chain joins TRBV7-9 and TRBJ2-3, with unresolved D. The V and J ends lost 5 bases and 2 bases respectively, with 8 bases between them. The CDR3 covers 13 residues. Germline CDR1 is SEHNR and CDR2 is FQNEAQ (reference sequence). CDR3 coding DNA: TGTGCCAGCAGCAGACCGACCACAGATACGCAGTATTTT. Its protein is CASSRPTTDTQYF.

The chain employs TRBV19 and TRBJ2-2; 13 bases map to TRBD2. The CDR3 spans 18 residues. V dropped 3 bases and J dropped 6; count of bases not matched to a gene: 10. Germline V gives CDR1 LNHDA, CDR2 SQIVND (reference sequence). CDR3 protein: CASSMGTSGDLRAGELFF. In DNA form, the CDR3 reads TGTGCCAGTAGTATGGGGACTAGCGGGGACCTACGTGCCGGGGAGCTGTTTTTT. The full variable domain, rest sourced from reference TRBV19 and TRBJ2-2, is DGGITQSPKYLFRKEGQNVTLSCEQNLNHDAMYWYRQDPGQGLRLIYYSQIVNDFQKGDIAEGYSVSREKKESFPLTVTSAQKNPTAFYLCASSMGTSGDLRAGELFFGEGSRLTVL.

V is TRBV12-5 and J is TRBJ2-3; D is unresolved. This CDR3 has 13 residues. Germline V gives CDR1 LGHNT, CDR2 FRNRAP. The V and J ends lost 5 bases and 1 base respectively, with 7 bases between them. The CDR3 spells CASGTPGTDTQYF. In nucleotides, the CDR3 is TGTGCTAGTGGTACCCCTGGCACAGATACGCAGTATTTT.

This chain connects TRBV19 to TRBJ1-1; TRBD1 is a possible D gene (5 bases). This CDR3 has 16 residues. Germline values: CDR1 LNHDA, CDR2 SQIVND (reference sequence). The V and J ends lost 6 bases and 0 bases respectively, with 17 bases between them. CDR3 in DNA: TGTGCCAGTAGGAGGGACCGCGAACCTATGAACACTGAAGCTTTCTTT. Its translation is CASRRDREPMNTEAFF.

The V call is TRBV2, the J call TRBJ1-5; D is unclear. Deletions cut 5 bases from V and 9 bases from J, with 11 bases between. In germline, CDR1 is SNHLY, CDR2 FYNNEI. This CDR3 spans 12 amino acids. CDR3 sequence (DNA): TGTGCCAGCAGTAAGATCGAGCGGCCCCAGCATTTT. Its protein is CASSKIERPQHF.

This clone was detected once. This chain joins TRBV6-6 and TRBJ2-7; 8 bases agree with TRBD1. CDR3 size: 14 residues. The germline gives CDR1 MNHNY, CDR2 SVGAGI (reference sequence). The junction had 7 bases not matched to a gene; V was cut back by 6 bases and J by 3 bases. As DNA, the CDR3 is TGTGCCAGCAGGCCCGGGACAGGCCTCTACGAGCAGTACTTC. It encodes CASRPGTGLYEQYF.

V and J are TRBV20-1 and TRBJ2-6, with D possibly matching TRBD2 (6 bases). The CDR3 contains 18 residues. Germline values: CDR1 DFQATT, CDR2 SNEGSKA (reference sequence). V lost 3 bases and J 0 bases, leaving 18 bases between the germline ends. The CDR3 reads CSASLLAGSLSGANVLTF. The DNA of the CDR3 is TGCAGTGCTAGTCTTCTGGCGGGATCACTCTCTGGGGCCAACGTCCTGACTTTC.

This chain links TRBV30 with TRBJ2-7, with 7 bases matching TRBD2. The CDR3 covers 11 residues. V dropped 8 bases and J dropped 2; count of bases not matched to a gene: 3. Germline V gene lookup returns CDR1 GTSNPN and CDR2 SVGIG (reference sequence). The CDR3 bases are TGTGCCCTTGGACTAGCCTACGAGCAGTACTTC. Translating it yields CALGLAYEQYF.

The chain couples TRBV18 to TRBJ2-5; D is uncertain. V lost 1 base and J lost 1, with 7 bases in between. The CDR3 consists of 14 residues. Germline assignment: CDR1 KGHSH and CDR2 LQKENI. In nucleotides, the CDR3 is TGTGCCAGCTCACCACTCGCCGCCCAAGAGACCCAGTACTTC. It yields the protein CASSPLAAQETQYF.

This sequence joins TRBV30 and TRBJ1-1; D unclear. Trimming took off 5 bases at V and 3 bases at J, with 16 bases between the two ends. The CDR3 has 14 residues. Germline V gene lookup returns CDR1 GTSNPN and CDR2 SVGIG (reference sequence). CDR3 region: CAWGLGRLDTEAFF. The CDR3 DNA follows: TGTGCCTGGGGTCTCGGTCGGTTGGACACTGAAGCTTTCTTT.

The V and J genes are TRBV9 and TRBJ1-2; a possible D gene is TRBD1 (5 bases). The CDR3 loop spans 14 amino acids. CDR1 SGDLS and CDR2 YYNGEE come from the germline V gene. V was trimmed by 3 bases and J by 0 bases, leaving 9 bases between them. The CDR3 DNA reads TGTGCCAGCAGCGGGCAGGGAGCTAACTATGGCTACACCTTC. Translating it yields CASSGQGANYGYTF.

The J gene is TRBJ1-5, the V gene TRBV20-1; D is perhaps TRBD1 (5 bases). From germline, CDR1 is DFQATT and CDR2 SNEGSKA (reference sequence). The CDR3 extends over 14 amino acids. The V gene lost 3 bases and the J gene lost 6 bases, with 15 bases spanning the gap. CDR3 sequence (DNA): TGCAGTGCTAGTGAAAGGGGAGGTAGTCAGCCCCAGCATTTT. Its protein product is CSASERGGSQPQHF.

V and J are TRBV28 and TRBJ2-7, with 9 bases fitting TRBD1. The CDR3 runs to 15 residues. Germline lookup yields CDR1 MDHEN and CDR2 SYDVKM. The junction had 11 bases not matched to a gene; V was cut back by 5 bases and J by 6 bases. As DNA, the CDR3 is TGTGCCAGCAGTATACCCCGGGACAGGGTCGTCGAGCAGTACTTC. It encodes CASSIPRDRVVEQYF.

The chain couples TRBV5-5 to TRBJ1-6, with 7 bases lining up with TRBD1. The CDR3 is made up of 20 amino acids. V was clipped by 1 base and J by 3 bases; unmatched bases: 16. Germline CDR1 is SGHKS and CDR2 is YYEKEE (reference sequence). The CDR3 sequence: CASSLQWAGGSGGYNSPLHF. In DNA form, the CDR3 reads TGTGCCAGCAGCTTGCAGTGGGCCGGGGGCTCAGGGGGCTATAATTCACCCCTCCACTTT.

The chain couples TRBV9 to TRBJ1-3; unclear D gene. The CDR3 is 15 residues long. Trimming took 0 bases from V and 4 from J, leaving 11 bases between them. Germline CDR1 and CDR2: SGDLS and YYNGEE. The CDR3 sequence is CASSVDGRGGNTIYF. The CDR3 DNA sequence: TGTGCCAGCAGCGTAGATGGTCGGGGAGGAAACACCATATATTTT. Using reference TRBV9 and TRBJ1-3 for the parts outside the CDR3, the full variable domain is DSGVTQTPKHLITATGQRVTLRCSPRSGDLSVYWYQQSLDQGLQFLIQYYNGEERAKGNILERFSAQQFPDLHSELNLSSLELGDSALYFCASSVDGRGGNTIYFGEGSWLTVV.

The chain uses TRBV6-6 and TRBJ1-3; 7 nucleotides line up with TRBD1. Germline lookup yields CDR1 MNHNY and CDR2 SVGAGI (reference sequence). The CDR3 has 15 amino acids. The trim removed 4 bases at V and 0 bases at J, leaving 3 bases unmatched. Here the CDR3 reads CASSSTGYSGNTIYF. Here the CDR3 DNA reads TGTGCCAGCAGTTCGACAGGGTACTCTGGAAACACCATATATTTT.

The J gene is TRBJ1-2, the V gene TRBV28; D may be TRBD1 (6 bases). This CDR3 has 13 amino acids. Germline lookup yields CDR1 MDHEN and CDR2 SYDVKM. With 3 bases removed from V and 8 bases from J, the gap between germline ends came to 13 bases. The DNA for the CDR3 is TGTGCCAGCAGTTTCGTGCAGGGGCGAGGCTACACCTTC. Translation gives CASSFVQGRGYTF.

The chain links TRBV4-2 to TRBJ1-6, with D maybe TRBD1 (6 bases). Trimming took off 0 bases at V and 13 bases at J, with 22 bases between the two ends. Germline CDR1 reads LGHNA; CDR2 reads YNFKEQ. The CDR3 runs to 17 residues. CDR3 sequence (DNA): TGTGCCAGCAGCCAAGAGGTCCCCGGCAGGGGAGTAGGGCCCCTCCACTTT. Translation: CASSQEVPGRGVGPLHF.

The chain uses TRBV29-1 and TRBJ1-3; TRBD1 is a possible D gene (5 bases). There are 17 residues in the CDR3. Germline loops: CDR1 SQVTM, CDR2 ANQGSEA. The V and J ends lost 0 bases and 4 bases respectively, with 19 bases between them. CDR3 loop: CSVEDLQGVPGGNTIYF. The CDR3 DNA is TGCAGCGTTGAAGATCTTCAGGGAGTCCCCGGGGGAAACACCATATATTTT.

This clone was seen a few times. This rearrangement joins TRBV9 to TRBJ2-2, with no clear D. The CDR3 runs to 16 residues. Germline CDR1 is SGDLS and CDR2 is YYNGEE. Trimming shortened V by 4 bases and J by 2 bases, and 15 bases separated the two germline ends. CDR3 nucleotide sequence: TGTGCCAGCAGCCCTCGTCGGAACTCAAACACCGGGGAGCTGTTTTTT. Translating gives CASSPRRNSNTGELFF.

The V and J genes are TRBV19 and TRBJ1-1; D ambiguous. This CDR3 spans 13 amino acids. V was trimmed by 3 bases and J by 1 base, leaving 6 bases between them. Germline V gene data show CDR1 as LNHDA and CDR2 as SQIVND (reference sequence). CDR3 protein: CASSMAWNTEAFF. CDR3 DNA sequence: TGTGCCAGTAGTATGGCGTGGAACACTGAAGCTTTCTTT.

The gene calls are TRBV7-9 and TRBJ1-5, with 11 positions matching TRBD1. The length of the CDR3 is 16 residues. The V segment lost 3 bases and the J segment 3 bases; nucleotides outside the gene matches: 4. Germline CDR1 is SEHNR and CDR2 is FQNEAQ (reference sequence). CDR3 nucleotides: TGTGCCAGCAGCTTGGGGACAGGGGGTTCCAATCAGCCCCAGCATTTT. Protein: CASSLGTGGSNQPQHF.

The J gene is TRBJ1-1, the V gene TRBV5-1; TRBD1 might be the D (6 bases). Trimming removed 5 bases from V and 0 bases from J, with 17 bases in between. Germline CDR1 is SGHRS and CDR2 is YFSETQ. The CDR3 runs 16 residues. CDR3: CASSRGGQIMNTEAFF. DNA for the CDR3: TGCGCCAGCAGTCGGGGTGGACAGATTATGAACACTGAAGCTTTCTTT.

Comments on this clone: A much bigger clone sits one base away, suggesting this may be a read error. CDR3 DNA sequence: TGTGCCAGCAGCTTGACAGGGGGCTACGAGCAGTACTTC. It encodes CASSLTGGYEQYF. The chain recombines TRBV7-3 with TRBJ2-7, with TRBD1 matching over 9 bases. Unmatched junction bases numbered 0, after V lost 3 bases and J lost 3 bases. This CDR3 has 13 amino acids. The germline CDR1 and CDR2 sequences are SGHTA and FQGTGA. Supplemented by reference TRBV7-3 and TRBJ2-7, the full variable domain reads GAGVSQTPSNKVTEKGKYVELRCDPISGHTALYWYRQSLGQGPEFLIYFQGTGAADDSGLPNDRFFAVRPEGSVSTLKIQRTERGDSAVYLCASSLTGGYEQYFGPGTRLTVT.